What follows describes a single TCR beta chain. The antigen is unknown. The sample belongs to a study of Ad26.COV2.S vaccination and SARS-CoV-2 variants. Overall study: Each vaccinee took Ad26.COV2.S intramuscularly, once or twice 56 days apart. Study-wide findings and caveats: Comparable non-spike TCR breadth was observed in vaccine and placebo recipients.

Assay used: immunoSEQ multiplex PCR; TCRdb lists only in-frame clones, some missing. The sample consists of around 300,000 clones, around 89% of them appearing once. Indicated treatment: around 19 received Ad26.COV2.S at low or high dose, single or two shots; a few received placebo; per-sample allocation not given. Sampling happened 63 days after the first vaccine or placebo injection. The germline gives CDR1 SEHNR, CDR2 FQNEAQ (reference sequence). The CDR3 runs 16 residues. V lost 5 bases and J lost 2, with 18 bases in between. The input for sequencing was peripheral blood, taken in a trial of Ad26.COV2.S vaccine versus placebo. This clonotype originated in a person aged 18-65 years who received the Ad26.COV2.S COVID-19 vaccine or a placebo. The chain combines TRBV7-9 with TRBJ1-1; D gene unclear. The CDR3 nucleotides are TGTGCCAGCAGCCCGGCCCGATTCATTAGTAACACTGAAGCTTTCTTT. Protein: CASSPARFISNTEAFF.